This TCR beta chain was identified in a study of T cell changes during pregnancy in multiple sclerosis. Profiled with immunoSEQ multiplex PCR; TCRdb holds only in-frame clones, not every one. The sample consists of roughly 48,000 clones, approximately 95% of them appearing once. The CDR3 runs to 13 residues. Trimming took 5 bases from V and 4 from J, leaving 9 bases between them. Looked up from germline, CDR1 is SEHNR and CDR2 is FQNEAQ (reference sequence). This chain links TRBV7-9 with TRBJ1-3; D gene unclear. Material: CD8+ T cells from peripheral blood mononuclear cells, obtained in the first trimester of pregnancy. The sequence came from a female donor with multiple sclerosis, enrolled in a pregnancy study. This CDR3 is CASSKKTGNTIYF. The CDR3 DNA is TGTGCCAGCAGCAAAAAGACAGGAAACACCATATATTTT.